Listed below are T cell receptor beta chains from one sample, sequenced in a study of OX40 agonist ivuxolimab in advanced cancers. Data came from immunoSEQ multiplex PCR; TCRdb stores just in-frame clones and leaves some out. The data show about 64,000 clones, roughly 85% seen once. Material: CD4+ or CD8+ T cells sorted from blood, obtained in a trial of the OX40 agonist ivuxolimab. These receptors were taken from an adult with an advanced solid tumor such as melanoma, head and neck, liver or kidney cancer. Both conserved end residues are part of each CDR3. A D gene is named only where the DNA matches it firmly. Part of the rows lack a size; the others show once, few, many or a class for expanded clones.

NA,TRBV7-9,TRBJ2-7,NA,TGTGCCAGCAGCTCCATGGGCGAGCAGTACTTC,CASSSMGEQYF
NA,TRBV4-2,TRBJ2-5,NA,TGTGCCAGCAGCCAAGGGTTAGGGACCCAGTACTTC,CASSQGLGTQYF
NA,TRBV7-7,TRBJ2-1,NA,TGTGCTAGCAGCATTGGGGCTAGCACAGAGCAGTTCTTC,CASSIGASTEQFF
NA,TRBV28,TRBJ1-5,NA,TGTGCCATCTTGGGCAGGGCGACTCAGCCCCAGCATTTT,CAILGRATQPQHF
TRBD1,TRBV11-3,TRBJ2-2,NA,TGTGCCAGCAGCTTATCCGGGACAGGGGGCATCGGGGAGCTGTTTTTT,CASSLSGTGGIGELFF
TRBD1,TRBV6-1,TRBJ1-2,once,TGTGCCAGCAGTGCTTTAGGGCCAGGGGGTAACGGTGGCTACACCTTC,CASSALGPGGNGGYTF
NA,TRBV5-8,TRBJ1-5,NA,TGTGCCAGCAGCTTGGGTCTTAGCCGCAATCAGCCCCAGCATTTT,CASSLGLSRNQPQHF
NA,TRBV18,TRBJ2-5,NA,TGTGCCAGCTCACCTGGGCAGGCGGAGACCCAGTACTTC,CASSPGQAETQYF
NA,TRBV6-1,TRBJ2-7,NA,TGTGCCACCCGGGGAACTTCAAGCTCCTACGAGCAGTACTTC,CATRGTSSSYEQYF
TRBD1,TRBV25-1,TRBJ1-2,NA,TGTGCCAGCAGTCGGACAGGGGGCGCCTATGGCTACACCTTC,CASSRTGGAYGYTF
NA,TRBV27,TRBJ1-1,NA,TGTGCCAGCAGTATCGTTATAGGGAGGAGGCACACTGAAGCTTTCTTT,CASSIVIGRRHTEAFF
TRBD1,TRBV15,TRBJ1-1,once,TGTGCCACCAGCAGAGACCGAGGGGGCGGCACTGAAGCTTTCTTT,CATSRDRGGGTEAFF
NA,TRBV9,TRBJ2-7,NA,TGTGCCAGCAGCGTCTCTCTAGACGGCCCCTACGAGCAGTACTTC,CASSVSLDGPYEQYF
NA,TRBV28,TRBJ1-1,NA,TGTGCCAGCAGTACTGAACTCACTGAAGCTTTCTTT,CASSTELTEAFF
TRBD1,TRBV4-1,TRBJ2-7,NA,TGCGCCAGCAGCCAAGATCGGACAGGTGGCCTGAGAGACGAGCAGTACTTC,CASSQDRTGGLRDEQYF
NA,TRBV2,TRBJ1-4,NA,TGTGCCAGTAACCTAATTCCAACCCGGGGGAATGAAAAACTGTTTTTT,CASNLIPTRGNEKLFF
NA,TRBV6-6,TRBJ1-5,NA,TGTGCCAGCAGTTCCCTCAATCAGCCCCAGCATTTT,CASSSLNQPQHF
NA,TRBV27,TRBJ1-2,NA,TGTGCCAGCAGTTTGCACGGCCCGGTTGGCTACACCTTC,CASSLHGPVGYTF
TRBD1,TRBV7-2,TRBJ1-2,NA,TGTGCCAGCAGCACCAGACAGGGAAGCTACACCTTC,CASSTRQGSYTF
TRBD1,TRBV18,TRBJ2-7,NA,TGTGCCAGCTCACCACGACAGGGTGTGTACGAGCAGTACTTC,CASSPRQGVYEQYF
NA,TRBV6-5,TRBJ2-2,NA,TGTGCCAGCATTGGACAGCACACCGGGGAGCTGTTTTTT,CASIGQHTGELFF
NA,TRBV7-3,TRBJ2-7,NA,TGTGCCAGCAGCTACGGTTCAGGGTCCTACGAGCAGTACTTC,CASSYGSGSYEQYF
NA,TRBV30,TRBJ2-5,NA,TGTGCCTGGAACGACCCTTCCCGGGAGACCCAGTACTTC,CAWNDPSRETQYF
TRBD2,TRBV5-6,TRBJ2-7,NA,TGTGCCAGCAGCTTAAGCGGGAGGGCCTCGTGGGAGCAGTACTTC,CASSLSGRASWEQYF
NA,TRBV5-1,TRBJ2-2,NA,TGCGCCAGCAGCGGACTTAGCGGATTGAACACCGGGGAGCTGTTTTTT,CASSGLSGLNTGELFF
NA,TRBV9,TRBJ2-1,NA,TGTGCCAGCAGCGTAGCCGTCGGTCTCTACAATGAGCAGTTCTTC,CASSVAVGLYNEQFF
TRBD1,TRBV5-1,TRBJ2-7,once,TGCGCCAGCAGCTTGGTTGGGACAGACTTCCACGAGCAGTACTTC,CASSLVGTDFHEQYF
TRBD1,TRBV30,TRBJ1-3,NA,TGTGCCTGGAGTAGGCAGGGGGCGAGTGGAAACACCATATATTTT,CAWSRQGASGNTIYF
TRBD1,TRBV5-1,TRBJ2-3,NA,TGCGCCAGCAGTTTTACAGGGGTCGGAGATACGCAGTATTTT,CASSFTGVGDTQYF
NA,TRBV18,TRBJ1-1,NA,TGTGCCAGCTCACCAGACGGGCCGGGGGCTTTCTTT,CASSPDGPGAFF
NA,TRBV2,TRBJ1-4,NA,TGTGGAGGGGCAGGGGAGGTTCATGAAAAACTGTTTTTT,CGGAGEVHEKLFF
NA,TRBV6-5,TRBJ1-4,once,TGTGCCAGCAGTTACGCTGCTCGCCCTGAAAAACTGTTTTTT,CASSYAARPEKLFF
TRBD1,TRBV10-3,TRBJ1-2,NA,TGTGCCATCAGTAAAGGCGGGACAGGCCTGCCTAACTATGGCTACACCTTC,CAISKGGTGLPNYGYTF
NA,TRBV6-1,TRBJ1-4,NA,TGTGCCAGCAGGACGGTAGGGGCAACTAATGAAAAACTGTTTTTT,CASRTVGATNEKLFF
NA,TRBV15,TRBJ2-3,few,TGTGCCACCAGCCTAGGGAGGAGCACAGATACGCAGTATTTT,CATSLGRSTDTQYF
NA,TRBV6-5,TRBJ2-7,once,TGTGCCAGCAGTTACCCCGGGCTCTACGAGCAGTACTTC,CASSYPGLYEQYF
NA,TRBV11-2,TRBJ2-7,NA,TGTGCCAGCAGCACCACTTACGAGCAGTACTTC,CASSTTYEQYF
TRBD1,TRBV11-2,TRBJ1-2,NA,TGTGCCAGCAGCTTGGGGACAGGGCACGTCGATGGCTACACCTTC,CASSLGTGHVDGYTF
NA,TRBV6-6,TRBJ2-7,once,TGTGCCAGCAGAGGTCCCGGCCTCGAGCAGTACTTC,CASRGPGLEQYF
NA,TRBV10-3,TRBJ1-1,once,TGTGCCATCAGTGAGCGGGGACAAGCTACTGAAGCTTTCTTT,CAISERGQATEAFF
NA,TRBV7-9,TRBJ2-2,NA,TGTGCCAGCAGCTCGGACAGTAAGATCGGGGAGCTGTTTTTT,CASSSDSKIGELFF